This T cell receptor beta chain was documented in a study of T cell responses to AZD1222 COVID-19 vaccine. Produced via immunoSEQ multiplex PCR; TCRdb's table is partial and in-frame only. The data show approximately 140,000 clones, with about 92% seen just once and approximately 2% held by the top ten. About this clone: Its antigen is unidentified.

Points from the study as a whole: White British donors predominated, females outnumbered males, and clonal diversity was possibly underestimated.

The CDR3 spans 14 residues. V was pared by 3 bases and J by 3 bases, with 15 bases between. Germline-derived CDR1 and CDR2 are DFQATT and SNEGSKA (reference sequence). The V gene is TRBV20-1, the J gene TRBJ2-7, with D perhaps TRBD1 (5 bases). This receptor was taken from an adult in good health. The material sequenced was peripheral blood, taken on day 0 of AZD1222 vaccination. Here the CDR3 reads CSASGGAENYEQYF. CDR3 in DNA: TGCAGTGCTAGTGGTGGGGCTGAGAACTACGAGCAGTACTTC.